What follows are 7 T cell receptor beta chains derived from one specimen sequenced in a study of shared clonotypes between healthy human individuals. The data were produced by immunoSEQ multiplex PCR, yet TCRdb's version contains in-frame clones alone and is incomplete. This table has about 2,100,000 clones, roughly 91% appearing once. Only CD45RO-negative cells positively selected for CCR7 counted as naive CD8 cells, so terminally differentiated effector memory CD45RA+ cells were excluded. Sequencing used naive CD8+ T cells from PBMCs. The receptors originated from a man between 18 and 35 years old in good health. Some clones in this sample may be carry-over from other donors' samples.

Written as DNA, the CDR3 is TGTGCCAGCAGTCGTCTAGCGGGAGCTTACGTCGAGCAGTACTTC. Translated, it gives CASSRLAGAYVEQYF. The chain has TRBV6-1 and TRBJ2-7; 10 bases fit TRBD2. The CDR3 is 15 residues long. The germline CDR1 and CDR2 sequences are MNHNS and SASEGT. V shed 5 bases, J shed 6 bases, and the junction held 10 bases outside the gene matches.

This clone has just one count. The V call is TRBV30, the J call TRBJ1-5, with D perhaps TRBD1 (6 bases). The CDR3 is made up of 18 amino acids. Germline lookup yields CDR1 GTSNPN and CDR2 SVGIG (reference sequence). V lost 8 bases and J 0 bases, leaving 26 bases between the germline ends. CDR3 sequence reads: CALERQARRLYSNQPQHF. The CDR3 coding sequence is TGTGCCCTGGAACGACAGGCCCGCAGACTTTATAGCAATCAGCCCCAGCATTTT.

The chain uses TRBV14 and TRBJ2-1, with 8 bases that match TRBD1. V shed 1 base, J shed 3 bases, and the junction held 5 bases outside the gene matches. Germline values: CDR1 SGHDN, CDR2 FVKESK. CDR3 length equals 16 residues. The CDR3 DNA sequence: TGTGCCAGCAGCCAAGGAGGGGGACAGGACTACAATGAGCAGTTCTTC. Translating gives CASSQGGGQDYNEQFF. Combining the CDR3 with reference TRBV14 and TRBJ2-1 gives the whole variable domain EAGVTQFPSHSVIEKGQTVTLRCDPISGHDNLYWYRRVMGKEIKFLLHFVKESKQDESGMPNNRFLAERTGGTYSTLKVQPAELEDSGVYFCASSQGGGQDYNEQFFGPGTRLTVL.

The V call is TRBV10-3, the J call TRBJ2-5; 11 bases are shared with TRBD2. The CDR3 totals 16 residues. With 4 bases clipped from V and 5 bases from J, the junction kept 9 bases outside the gene matches. Per the germline V gene, CDR1 is ENHRY and CDR2 is SYGVKD. CDR3 loop: CAISGTLTSGTETQYF. The CDR3 nucleotides are TGTGCCATCAGTGGAACTTTGACTAGCGGGACGGAGACCCAGTACTTC.

Here the CDR3 DNA reads TGTGCCAGCAGCGACGGCCGTTATGGCTACACCTTC. This sequence encodes CASSDGRYGYTF. This sequence joins TRBV13 and TRBJ1-2; D is unresolved. The CDR3 consists of 12 residues. The V end was cut by 5 bases, the J end by 5 bases, with 9 bases between. In germline, CDR1 is PRHDT, CDR2 FYEKMQ (reference sequence).

The chain is built from TRBV6-6 and TRBJ1-1; D is unresolved. CDR1 is MNHNY and CDR2 is SVGAGI in the germline V gene (reference sequence). CDR3 length: 11 residues. The ends were cut back, 10 bases at V and 7 bases at J, with 13 bases in the middle. CDR3 amino acids: CATLSGLEAFF. The DNA of the CDR3 is TGTGCCACCCTATCGGGTCTTGAAGCTTTCTTT.

The CDR3 DNA sequence: TGCGCCAGCAGCCTCTCCCGGACAGGGGGGTCCCACGAGCAGTACTTC. Protein: CASSLSRTGGSHEQYF. The genes are TRBV4-1 and TRBJ2-7; 10 nucleotides agree with TRBD1. CDR3 length: 16 amino acids. Germline CDR1 is MGHRA and CDR2 is YSYEKL. V lost 4 bases, J lost 5 bases, and 11 bases stayed unmatched.